This TCR beta chain was sequenced for a study of blood T cell repertoires in COVID-19. Clones were sequenced by immunoSEQ multiplex PCR, and TCRdb holds only the in-frame ones, with some missing. The table includes about 250,000 clones, around 85% detected once. The CDR3 covers 12 residues. In germline, CDR1 is SQVTM, CDR2 ANQGSEA. With 8 bases removed from V and 2 bases from J, the gap between germline ends came to 13 bases. The chain has TRBV29-1 and TRBJ2-7; TRBD1 is a possible D gene (6 bases). The clonotype comes from a woman aged 50 to 60 with acute COVID-19. Sequenced sample: PBMCs or T cells enriched from blood (not recorded which). CDR3 protein: CSFRQETYEQYF. The CDR3 nucleotides are TGCAGCTTTCGACAGGAGACCTACGAGCAGTACTTC.